The clone carrying this TCR beta chain has a count of ten or more. Its matching antigen is unknown. This CDR3 contains 14 residues. Germline values: CDR1 DFQATT, CDR2 SNEGSKA (reference sequence). Trimming removed 5 bases from V and 4 bases from J, with 17 bases in between. These data originate in a study of identical twins. A universal primer site came from template switching; cDNA carried unique molecular identifiers. From the 5' RACE reads, TCRdb called clonotypes with MiXCR, one entry per CDR3 protein. The sample has about 900,000 distinct CDR3 sequences, around an eighth seen once. Points from the study as a whole: Twins' excess sharing was less marked for out-of-frame beta sequences. Zero-insertion analyses were open to partial confounding by invariant MAIT and iNKT cells.

These records were also assigned to another study, of yellow fever vaccine responses in identical twins.

The TCR comes from a woman between 18 and 29 years old in good health. Sequences were obtained from PBMCs. The chain couples TRBV20-1 to TRBJ2-5, with D tentatively TRBD1 or TRBD2 (5 bases each). The CDR3 sequence: CSARGRPLRETQYF. DNA of the CDR3: TGCAGTGCTCGGGGCAGACCCCTTAGAGAGACCCAGTACTTC.